These 20 T cell receptor beta chains were sequenced from one sample in a study of blood T cells in healthy people across ages. Through a sample-barcoded 5' primer and a J-beta primer mix, a second PCR was run for roughly 7 to 12 cycles. TCRdb called the 5' RACE reads again in MiXCR, with one record for every CDR3 protein. The sample lists roughly 1,500,000 distinct CDR3 sequences, 30% to 35% seen once, with approximately 10% in the top ten. The specimen sequenced was blood. The receptors originated from a woman in her twenties or thirties in good health.

This clonotype has only a few counts. This CDR3 is CASSSSGIFLEQYF. CDR3 in DNA: TGTGCCAGCAGTTCCAGCGGGATATTTCTCGAGCAGTACTTC. J is TRBJ2-7 and V is TRBV2, with TRBD2 matching 7 bases. V gave up 5 bases and J gave up 6 bases; unmatched junction bases: 10. Germline CDR1 SNHLY, CDR2 FYNNEI. This CDR3 region has 14 residues.

In this sample, this clonotype turned up many times. CDR3 in DNA: TGTGCCAGCAGCAGGGGACACTACGAGCAGTACTTC. Translating gives CASSRGHYEQYF. This chain joins TRBV11-2 and TRBJ2-7; D is possibly TRBD1 (6 bases). V lost 5 bases and J lost 3, with 8 bases in between. The CDR3 has 12 residues. Germline V CDR1 and CDR2: SGHAT, FQNNGV.

V is TRBV3-1 and J is TRBJ2-1, with 11 nucleotides matching TRBD2. Germline V gene lookup returns CDR1 LGHDT and CDR2 YNNKEL (reference sequence). The CDR3 extends over 20 amino acids. V was clipped by 4 bases and J by 5 bases; unmatched bases: 19. The CDR3 bases are TGTGCCAGCAGCCGATCCCCCCTCCTAGCGGGAGGACGAGGGAACAATGAGCAGTTCTTC. Amino acids: CASSRSPLLAGGRGNNEQFF.

This clonotype was counted many times. The V gene is TRBV9, the J gene TRBJ2-1; D not resolved. Per the germline V gene, CDR1 is SGDLS and CDR2 is YYNGEE. The CDR3 has 17 residues. The ends were cut back, 0 bases at V and 0 bases at J, with 13 bases in the middle. The CDR3 protein is CASSVGAGWNSYNEQFF. CDR3 nucleotide sequence: TGTGCCAGCAGCGTAGGTGCCGGATGGAACTCCTACAATGAGCAGTTCTTC.

CDR3 sequence: CSARSGADYEQYF. The CDR3 coding sequence is TGCAGTGCTAGATCTGGGGCAGACTACGAGCAGTACTTC. The rearrangement links TRBV20-1 to TRBJ2-7; a weak D match, TRBD1 (5 bases). The CDR3 is 13 amino acids. The germline CDR1 and CDR2 sequences are DFQATT and SNEGSKA (reference sequence). V dropped 2 bases and J dropped 3 bases, with 11 bases sitting between them.

This clonotype showed up just a few times. V and J are TRBV28 and TRBJ1-2; D is uncertain. The CDR3 contains 13 residues. Germline CDR1 is MDHEN and CDR2 is SYDVKM. V lost 4 bases and J lost 6, with 12 bases in between. CDR3 amino acids: CASSSPGSDGYTF. The CDR3 coding sequence is TGTGCCAGCAGTTCTCCGGGATCTGATGGCTACACCTTC.

Regarding this clonotype: Being one base from a much bigger clone, this may be a read error. The rearrangement links TRBV29-1 to TRBJ2-7; D perhaps matches TRBD2 (5 bases). The end of the DNA is better explained by TRBJ2-5, so the J call may be wrong. Germline assignment: CDR1 SQVTM and CDR2 ANQGSEA. The CDR3 runs 14 residues. CDR3 sequence (DNA): TGCAGCGTGGACCCCGTTGACCGCGGGGAGACCCAGTACTTC. Protein sequence: CSVDPVDRGETQYF.

The genes are TRBV20-1 and TRBJ2-7, with 7 nucleotides matching TRBD1. With 4 bases clipped from V and 0 bases from J, the junction kept 15 bases outside the gene matches. The CDR3 has 17 residues. CDR1 is DFQATT, CDR2 SNEGSKA, per germline (reference sequence). The CDR3 region has the DNA TGCAGTGCTATCTCCCTCCCGGGACAGACTCCCTCCTACGAGCAGTACTTC. Translating gives CSAISLPGQTPSYEQYF.

The J gene is TRBJ2-1, the V gene TRBV24-1; TRBD1 aligns across 8 bases. The germline gives CDR1 KGHDR, CDR2 SFDVKD. The CDR3 runs to 16 residues. The junction had 11 bases not matched to a gene; V was cut back by 4 bases and J by 7 bases. CDR3 region: CATSDRGQGGRNEQFF. CDR3 DNA sequence: TGTGCCACCAGTGACCGTGGACAGGGAGGTAGGAATGAGCAGTTCTTC.

A few counts support this clonotype. The V gene is TRBV6-2 or TRBV6-3, the J gene TRBJ2-7; D is unclear. Germline loops: CDR1 MNHEY, CDR2 SVGEGT. Trimming cost V 6 bases and J 4 bases, with 10 bases left between them. There are 12 residues in the CDR3. The CDR3: CASSHTEYEQYF. The CDR3 bases are TGTGCCAGCAGCCACACAGAGTACGAGCAGTACTTC.

The V and J genes are TRBV20-1 and TRBJ1-1; tentative D call: TRBD1 (5 bases). This CDR3 has 12 residues. The V gene's germline CDR1 is DFQATT and CDR2 SNEGSKA (reference sequence). V lost 7 bases to trimming and J lost 0 bases, with 9 bases between them. Here the CDR3 DNA reads TGCAGTGGCCGGGGGGTGAACACTGAAGCTTTCTTT. Protein sequence: CSGRGVNTEAFF.

The chain couples TRBV3-1 to TRBJ2-7; 7 nucleotides match TRBD1. Trimming at V came to 3 bases and at J to 3 bases, leaving 11 bases not matched to a gene. The CDR3 consists of 16 residues. Germline values: CDR1 LGHDT, CDR2 YNNKEL (reference sequence). This CDR3 is CASSQSYGTEFYEQYF. CDR3 sequence (DNA): TGTGCCAGCAGCCAGTCCTACGGGACAGAGTTCTACGAGCAGTACTTC.

This clonotype has a handful of counts. The rearrangement uses TRBV20-1 and TRBJ1-5, with D uncertain. Trimming took off 0 bases at V and 7 bases at J, with 10 bases between the two ends. Looked up from germline, CDR1 is DFQATT and CDR2 is SNEGSKA (reference sequence). The CDR3 is 13 residues long. The CDR3 DNA sequence: TGCAGTGCTAGAGATAGCCGGTCCCAGCCCCAGCATTTT. It encodes CSARDSRSQPQHF.

The chain is built from TRBV27 and TRBJ2-7; D may be TRBD1 (6 bases). CDR3 length equals 15 residues. The germline gives CDR1 MNHEY, CDR2 SMNVEV (reference sequence). The V end was cut by 4 bases, the J end by 0 bases, with 13 bases between. In nucleotides, the CDR3 is TGTGCCAGCAGTTCTTTCCAGGGGCTCTCCTACGAGCAGTACTTC. Residues: CASSSFQGLSYEQYF.

The rearrangement links TRBV9 to TRBJ2-3; 7 bases are shared with TRBD1. In germline, CDR1 is SGDLS, CDR2 YYNGEE. V was pared by 0 bases and J by 2 bases, with 9 bases of the junction left unmatched. This CDR3 has 17 amino acids. The CDR3 bases are TGTGCCAGCAGCGTAGGCCCAGGACAGGCCTTCACAGATACGCAGTATTTT. Its protein product is CASSVGPGQAFTDTQYF.

A few counts support this clonotype. The rearrangement links TRBV28 to TRBJ2-3; D may be TRBD1 (6 bases). Germline lookup yields CDR1 MDHEN and CDR2 SYDVKM. The CDR3 loop spans 15 amino acids. Deletions cut 1 base from V and 2 bases from J, with 10 bases between. The chain's CDR3 is CASSLSGADTDTQYF. The CDR3 bases are TGTGCCAGCAGTTTATCAGGGGCGGACACAGATACGCAGTATTTT.

This clonotype was counted between two and nine times. The V call is TRBV20-1, the J call TRBJ1-4, with D hard to call. CDR1 DFQATT and CDR2 SNEGSKA come from the germline V gene (reference sequence). The V end was cut by 2 bases, the J end by 2 bases, with 9 bases between. This CDR3 is built from 14 residues. Here the CDR3 reads CSARLGGTNEKLFF. The CDR3 DNA is TGCAGTGCTAGATTAGGTGGGACTAATGAAAAACTGTTTTTT.

J is TRBJ1-5 and V is TRBV20-1; 8 nucleotides match TRBD1. After removal of 0 bases from V and 5 bases from J, the junction contained 9 bases not matched to a gene. Per the germline V gene, CDR1 is DFQATT and CDR2 is SNEGSKA (reference sequence). The CDR3 loop spans 16 amino acids. CDR3 DNA sequence: TGCAGTGCTAGAGAAGGAGGACAGGGTCGTGATCAGCCCCAGCATTTT. Protein: CSAREGGQGRDQPQHF.

V gene TRBV24-1 combines with J gene TRBJ1-2; 9 bases are shared with TRBD1. V trimming: 0 bases; J trimming: 5 bases; junction bases outside the gene matches: 0. The V gene's germline CDR1 is KGHDR and CDR2 SFDVKD. CDR3 size: 14 residues. The CDR3 nucleotides read TGTGCCACCAGTGATTTGGGACAGGGGTATGGCTACACCTTC. Amino acids: CATSDLGQGYGYTF.

This clonotype was observed a handful of times. V usage is TRBV4-1 and J usage is TRBJ2-7; D uncertain. This CDR3 has 14 amino acids. Germline V gene lookup returns CDR1 MGHRA and CDR2 YSYEKL. Trimming left V 3 bases short and J 3 bases short, with 12 bases between. CDR3 region: CASSHTDGGYEQYF. CDR3 in DNA: TGCGCCAGCAGCCATACGGACGGTGGCTACGAGCAGTACTTC.